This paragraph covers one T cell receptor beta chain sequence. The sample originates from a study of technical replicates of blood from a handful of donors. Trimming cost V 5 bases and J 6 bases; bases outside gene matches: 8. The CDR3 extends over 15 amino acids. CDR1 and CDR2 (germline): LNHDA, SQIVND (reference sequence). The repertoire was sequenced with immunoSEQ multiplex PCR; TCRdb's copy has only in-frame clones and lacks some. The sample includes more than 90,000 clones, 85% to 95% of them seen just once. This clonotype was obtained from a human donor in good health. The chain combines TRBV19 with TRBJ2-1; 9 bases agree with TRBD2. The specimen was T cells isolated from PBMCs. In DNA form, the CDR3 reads TGTGCCAGTAGTCTCGGGACTAGCTTCAGCAATGAGCAGTTCTTC. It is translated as CASSLGTSFSNEQFF.